This TCR beta chain was found in a study of neurological immune-mediated disorders. This clonotype was seen many times. Described time point: longitudinal time-point 1 (baseline). The unsorted libraries were made from 2 million PBMCs kept at -80 C. In TCRdb, the 5' RACE reads were re-called with MiXCR into one record per CDR3 protein. Here the sample spans about 53,000 distinct CDR3 sequences, 10% being singletons. The CDR3 spans 14 residues. Germline-derived CDR1 and CDR2 are SGHAT and FQNNGV. Trimming removed 5 bases from V and 2 bases from J, with 11 bases in between. The sample comprised PBMCs. This chain connects TRBV11-2 to TRBJ2-3, with D possibly called TRBD1 or TRBD2 (5 bases each). The TCR sequence derives from a woman in her thirties or forties in good health. The CDR3 nucleotides read TGTGCCAGCAGCCCGACGGGGCTCACAGATACGCAGTATTTT. Translated: CASSPTGLTDTQYF.